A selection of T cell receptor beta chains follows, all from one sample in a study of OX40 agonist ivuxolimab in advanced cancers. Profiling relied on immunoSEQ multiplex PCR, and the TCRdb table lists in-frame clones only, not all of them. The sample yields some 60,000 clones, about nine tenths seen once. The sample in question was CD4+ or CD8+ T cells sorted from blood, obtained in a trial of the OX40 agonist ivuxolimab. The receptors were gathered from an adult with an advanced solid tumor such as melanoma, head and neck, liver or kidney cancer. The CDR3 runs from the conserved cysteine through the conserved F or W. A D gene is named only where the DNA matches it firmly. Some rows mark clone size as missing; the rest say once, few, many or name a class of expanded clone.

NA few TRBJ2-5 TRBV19 TGTGCCAGTAGTATAGACGGGACTTCGAGGGGCAAGACCCAGTACTTC CASSIDGTSRGKTQYF
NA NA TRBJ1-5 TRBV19 TGTGCCAGTAACCGGGCCCTCAATCAGCCCCAGCATTTT CASNRALNQPQHF
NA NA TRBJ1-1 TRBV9 TGTGCCAGCAGCGTAGCGGAGAACACTGAAGCTTTCTTT CASSVAENTEAFF
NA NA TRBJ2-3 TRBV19 TGTGCCAGTAGTATCGTTAGCCTTCCGCTCACAGATACGCAGTATTTT CASSIVSLPLTDTQYF
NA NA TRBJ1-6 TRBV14 TGTGCCAGCAGCCAGGTCGATTCACCCCTCCACTTT CASSQVDSPLHF
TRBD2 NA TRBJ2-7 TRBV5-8 TGTGCCAGCAGCTCAGCGGGGGGGTTGGCATACGAGCAGTACTTC CASSSAGGLAYEQYF
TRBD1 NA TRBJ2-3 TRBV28 TGTGCCAGCAGTTTAGCGGGGACAGGATCGACAGATACGCAGTATTTT CASSLAGTGSTDTQYF
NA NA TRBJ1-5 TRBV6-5 TGTGCCAGCAGTTACGGTAGCAATCAGCCCCAGCATTTT CASSYGSNQPQHF
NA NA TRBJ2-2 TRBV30 TGTGCCTGGAGTATCAGGGCCGGGGAGCTGTTTTTT CAWSIRAGELFF
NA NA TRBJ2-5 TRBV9 TGTGCCAGCAGCGTAGGAATAGGGGGAGAGACCCAGTACTTC CASSVGIGGETQYF
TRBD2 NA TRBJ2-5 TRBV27 TGTGCCAGCAGTTTTGCGGGGGGTCAAGAGACCCAGTACTTC CASSFAGGQETQYF
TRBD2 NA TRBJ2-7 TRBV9 TGTGCCAGCAGCGTCGGGACTAGCATTTCCTACGAGCAGTACTTC CASSVGTSISYEQYF
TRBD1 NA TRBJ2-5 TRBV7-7 TGTGCTAGCAGCTTGGGACAGAAAGAGACCCAGTACTTC CASSLGQKETQYF
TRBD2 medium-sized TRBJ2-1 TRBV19 TGTGCCAGTAAAGACGGGGGGGCCAGGAGTGAGCAGTTCTTC CASKDGGARSEQFF
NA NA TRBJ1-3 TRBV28 TGTGCCAGCAGTTTAGTCCGGGGGTACTCTGGAAACACCATATATTTT CASSLVRGYSGNTIYF
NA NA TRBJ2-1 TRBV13 TGTGCCAGCAGCTTAGAGGGCCATGAGCAGTTCTTC CASSLEGHEQFF
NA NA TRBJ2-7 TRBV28 TGTGCCAGCATGACGGGGCTATCCTACGAGCAGTACTTC CASMTGLSYEQYF
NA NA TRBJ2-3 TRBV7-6 TGTGCCAGCAGCCAGGTGGGCGGGCCCACAGATACGCAGTATTTT CASSQVGGPTDTQYF